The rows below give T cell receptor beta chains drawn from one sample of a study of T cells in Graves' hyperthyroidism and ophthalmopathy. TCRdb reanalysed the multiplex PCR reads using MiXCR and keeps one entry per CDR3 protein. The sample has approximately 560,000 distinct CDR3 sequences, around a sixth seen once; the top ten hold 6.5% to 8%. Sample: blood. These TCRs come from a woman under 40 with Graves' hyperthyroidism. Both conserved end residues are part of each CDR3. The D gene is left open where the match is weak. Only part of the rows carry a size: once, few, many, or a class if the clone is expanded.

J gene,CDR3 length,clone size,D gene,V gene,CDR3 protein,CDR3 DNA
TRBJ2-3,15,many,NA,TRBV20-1,CSASWDGQSTDTQYF,TGCAGTGCTAGTTGGGATGGACAGAGCACAGATACGCAGTATTTT
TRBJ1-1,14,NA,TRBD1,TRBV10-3,CAINVQGEGTEAFF,TGTGCCATCAATGTACAGGGGGAGGGCACTGAAGCTTTCTTT
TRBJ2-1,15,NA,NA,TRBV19,CASSIDRTNYNEQFF,TGTGCCAGTAGTATAGACCGGACTAACTACAATGAGCAGTTCTTC
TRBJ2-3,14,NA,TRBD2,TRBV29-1,CSVYPSGRVDTQYF,TGCAGCGTTTATCCTAGCGGGAGGGTAGATACGCAGTATTTT
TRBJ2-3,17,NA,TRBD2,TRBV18,CASSPPGAGDRADTQYF,TGTGCCAGCTCACCACCAGGGGCGGGAGATCGCGCAGATACGCAGTATTTT
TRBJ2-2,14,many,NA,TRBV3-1,CASSQDSRTGELFF,TGTGCCAGCAGCCAAGATAGTAGGACAGGGGAGCTGTTTTTT
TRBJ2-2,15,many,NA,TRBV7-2,CASSYMGENTGELFF,TGTGCCAGCAGCTATATGGGGGAGAACACCGGGGAGCTGTTTTTT
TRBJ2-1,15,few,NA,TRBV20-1,CSARSPAQPGNEQFF,TGCAGTGCTAGGTCCCCAGCGCAACCCGGGAATGAGCAGTTCTTC
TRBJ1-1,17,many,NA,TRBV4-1,CASSQDGRGVDGTEAFF,TGCGCCAGCAGCCAAGATGGGAGAGGGGTCGATGGCACTGAAGCTTTCTTT
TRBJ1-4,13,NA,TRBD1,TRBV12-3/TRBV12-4,CASTGTDGEKLFF,TGTGCCAGCACCGGGACAGATGGTGAAAAACTGTTTTTT
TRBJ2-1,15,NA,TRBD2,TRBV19,CASSIALAAYNEQFF,TGTGCCAGTAGTATTGCACTAGCGGCTTACAATGAGCAGTTCTTC
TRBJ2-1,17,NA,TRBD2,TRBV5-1,CASSGGTSGRRYNEQFF,TGCGCCAGCAGCGGGGGGACTAGCGGGAGGAGATACAATGAGCAGTTCTTC
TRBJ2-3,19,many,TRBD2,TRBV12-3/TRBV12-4,CASSLWLAGVRATTDTQYF,TGTGCCAGCAGTTTGTGGCTAGCGGGAGTTCGGGCAACCACAGATACGCAGTATTTT
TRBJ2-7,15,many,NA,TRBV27,CASSLHSQANYEQYF,TGTGCCAGCAGTTTACACAGCCAAGCGAACTACGAGCAGTACTTC
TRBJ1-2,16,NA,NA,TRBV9,CASSPRLWPSDYGYTF,TGTGCCAGCAGCCCCCGTTTATGGCCTTCTGACTATGGCTACACCTTC
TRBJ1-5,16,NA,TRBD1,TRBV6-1,CASSPPTGDSNQPQHF,TGTGCCAGCAGCCCGCCGACAGGGGATAGCAATCAGCCCCAGCATTTT
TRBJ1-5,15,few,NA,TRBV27,CASSSAGGGNQPQHF,TGTGCCAGCAGTTCCGCCGGGGGGGGCAATCAGCCCCAGCATTTT
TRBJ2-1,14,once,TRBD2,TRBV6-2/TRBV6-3,CASNLADSYNEQFF,TGTGCCAGCAACCTAGCGGACTCCTACAATGAGCAGTTCTTC
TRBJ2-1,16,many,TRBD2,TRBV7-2,CASSRRDYPRSNEQFF,TGTGCCAGCAGTCGGCGGGACTACCCCCGGTCCAATGAGCAGTTCTTC
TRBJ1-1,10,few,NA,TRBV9,CASSFHKAFF,TGTGCCAGCAGCTTCCATAAAGCTTTCTTT
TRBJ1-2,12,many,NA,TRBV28,CASSYGSYGYTF,TGTGCCAGCAGCTATGGGTCATATGGCTACACCTTC
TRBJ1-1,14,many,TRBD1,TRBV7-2,CASSLIKTGGRAFF,TGTGCCAGCAGCTTGATTAAGACAGGGGGAAGAGCTTTCTTT
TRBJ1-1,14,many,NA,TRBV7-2,CASMFWTTDTEAFF,TGTGCCAGCATGTTCTGGACCACGGACACTGAAGCTTTCTTT
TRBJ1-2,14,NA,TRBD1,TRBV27,CASRGTGGVYGYTF,TGTGCCAGCAGGGGGACAGGGGGAGTATATGGCTACACCTTC
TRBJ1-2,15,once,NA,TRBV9,CASTPGGRGNYGYTF,TGTGCCAGCACCCCTGGAGGGCGTGGTAACTATGGCTACACCTTC
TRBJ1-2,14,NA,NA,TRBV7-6,CASSLSPGTSGYTF,TGTGCCAGCAGCCTAAGTCCCGGGACTAGTGGCTACACCTTC
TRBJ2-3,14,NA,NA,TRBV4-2,CATQGGGSLDTQYF,TGTGCCACCCAGGGGGGCGGGAGTTTGGATACGCAGTATTTT
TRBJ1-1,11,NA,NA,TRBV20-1,CSAEWNTEAFF,TGCAGTGCTGAATGGAACACTGAAGCTTTCTTT
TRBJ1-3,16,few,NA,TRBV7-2,CASSLALDYSGNTIYF,TGTGCCAGCAGCTTAGCTCTAGACTACTCTGGAAACACCATATATTTT
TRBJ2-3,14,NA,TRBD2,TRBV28,CASWGLAVLDTQYF,TGTGCCAGCTGGGGACTAGCGGTACTAGATACGCAGTATTTT
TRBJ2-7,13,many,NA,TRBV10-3,CAIRSGLGYEQYF,TGTGCCATCAGGTCCGGGTTAGGGTACGAGCAGTACTTC
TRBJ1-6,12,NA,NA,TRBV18,CASSPRVSPLHF,TGTGCCAGCTCACCACGGGTTTCACCCCTCCACTTT
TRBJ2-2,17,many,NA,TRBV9,CASSVVPGGLNTGELFF,TGTGCCAGCAGCGTAGTGCCAGGAGGCCTAAACACCGGGGAGCTGTTTTTT
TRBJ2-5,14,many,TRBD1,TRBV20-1,CSVRRDRGQETQYF,TGCAGTGTTAGAAGGGACAGGGGGCAAGAGACCCAGTACTTC
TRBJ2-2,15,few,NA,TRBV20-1,CSAVAGGPDTGELFF,TGCAGTGCTGTCGCTGGGGGTCCCGACACCGGGGAGCTGTTTTTT
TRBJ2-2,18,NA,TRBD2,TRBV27,CASSTPRGLKTPLGELFF,TGTGCCAGCAGTACCCCGCGGGGACTAAAAACCCCCCTCGGGGAGCTGTTTTTT
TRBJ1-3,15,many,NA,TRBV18,CASSPPGRSGNTIYF,TGTGCCAGCTCACCACCAGGTCGTTCTGGAAACACCATATATTTT
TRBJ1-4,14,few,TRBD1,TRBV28,CASIPGQGYQKLFF,TGTGCCAGCATTCCGGGACAGGGGTACCAAAAACTGTTTTTT
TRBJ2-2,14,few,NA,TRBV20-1,CSAREKSRTGELFF,TGCAGTGCTAGAGAGAAATCGAGGACCGGGGAGCTGTTTTTT
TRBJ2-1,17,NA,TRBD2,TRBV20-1,CSAREGLTGGKHNEQFF,TGCAGTGCTAGAGAGGGCCTCACGGGAGGCAAACACAATGAGCAGTTCTTC